A selection of T cell receptor beta chains follows, all from one sample in a study of cytomegalovirus exposure and HLA in healthy donors. The data were produced by immunoSEQ multiplex PCR, yet TCRdb's version contains in-frame clones alone and is incomplete. This table has 100,000 to 150,000 clones, about three quarters appearing once. Sequencing was done on a sample of PBMCs. These receptors all come from a woman aged 55-75 years in good health and CMV-seropositive. Each CDR3 is given with its conserved first and last residue.

>TRBJ2-5|TRBV5-1
CASSPQTGGGRETQYF
>TRBJ1-1|TRBV29-1
CSVLRGGNTEAFF
>TRBJ2-1|TRBV11-2
CASSLAGTSMYEQFF
>TRBJ1-6|TRBV5-6
CASRGGTYNSPLHF
>TRBJ2-5|TRBV7-3
CASSRGQGMQETQYF
>TRBJ2-2|TRBV7-2
CASSSSRTGVGGELFF
>TRBJ2-7|TRBV18
CASSGTPKGEQYF
>TRBJ2-3|TRBV4-3
CASSRIPLAGEDTQYF
>TRBJ2-2|TRBV6-4
CASSDSSDTGELFF
>TRBJ1-1|TRBV9
CASSLRTGPSEAFF
>TRBJ1-1|TRBV7-6
CASSPRDRSPEAFF
>TRBJ2-1|TRBV4-1
CASTPRGYLNEQFF
>TRBJ1-1|TRBV19
CASSGPGLPNTEAFF
>-|TRBV9
CASSVRGTSSYEQYF
>TRBJ2-3|TRBV27
CASSLRPVVGTGRTDTQYF
>TRBJ2-7|TRBV27
CASSFVGTGIDEQYF
>TRBJ2-7|TRBV5-1
CASSFTVDRGYEQYF
>TRBJ2-2|TRBV4-1
CASSQVLAGVYTGELFF
>TRBJ2-5|TRBV5-6
CASSLTRGLGETQYF
>TRBJ2-1|TRBV6-5
CASRAGTSGRGEQFF
>TRBJ2-3|TRBV7-8
CASSLVEAGADTQYF
>TRBJ1-3|TRBV19
CASHRGQWSSGNTIYF
>TRBJ2-1|TRBV5-1
CASSLGGLAETGFF
>TRBJ1-5|TRBV15
CATSREPQGTQPQHF
>TRBJ1-1|TRBV13
CASSSQVNTEAFF
>TRBJ2-1|TRBV2
CASKLRLAAYNEQFF
>TRBJ1-2|TRBV12-5
CASGSMLDPFGQLTYGYTF
>TRBJ2-2|TRBV7-9
CASSLEGGTRAGELFF
>TRBJ2-7|TRBV18
CASSPGTGTRYEQYF
>TRBJ1-3|TRBV5-5
CASSPREDVGNTIYF
>TRBJ2-2|TRBV2
CASSESGQGWGTGELFF
>TRBJ2-3|TRBV27
CASSSPPVSTDTQYF
>TRBJ2-5|TRBV5-1
CASSLAGEGQTQYF
>TRBJ1-2|TRBV14
CASSRRLRQRSYGYTF
>TRBJ2-7|TRBV5-4
CASTNTGTGEREQYF
>TRBJ1-1|TRBV5-1
CASSFRVAGTEAFF
>TRBJ2-2|TRBV15
CATSRDLLTGELFF
>TRBJ2-3|TRBV9
CASSIGLAGGVDTQYF
>TRBJ1-4|TRBV21-1
CASSKFPSDRGSVTNEKLFF
>TRBJ2-5|TRBV29-1
CSVDRGTQVETQYF
>TRBJ1-5|TRBV11-2
CASSPTSGVGNQPQHF
>TRBJ1-1|TRBV29-1
CSVEEMGGTEAFF
>TRBJ1-2|TRBV6-5
CASSYSLVSNYGYTF
>TRBJ1-1|TRBV7-2
CASSLVTGANTEAFF
>TRBJ1-2|TRBV27
CASSSPGLGYGYTF
>TRBJ1-5|TRBV21-1
CASSKATRGLSQPQHF